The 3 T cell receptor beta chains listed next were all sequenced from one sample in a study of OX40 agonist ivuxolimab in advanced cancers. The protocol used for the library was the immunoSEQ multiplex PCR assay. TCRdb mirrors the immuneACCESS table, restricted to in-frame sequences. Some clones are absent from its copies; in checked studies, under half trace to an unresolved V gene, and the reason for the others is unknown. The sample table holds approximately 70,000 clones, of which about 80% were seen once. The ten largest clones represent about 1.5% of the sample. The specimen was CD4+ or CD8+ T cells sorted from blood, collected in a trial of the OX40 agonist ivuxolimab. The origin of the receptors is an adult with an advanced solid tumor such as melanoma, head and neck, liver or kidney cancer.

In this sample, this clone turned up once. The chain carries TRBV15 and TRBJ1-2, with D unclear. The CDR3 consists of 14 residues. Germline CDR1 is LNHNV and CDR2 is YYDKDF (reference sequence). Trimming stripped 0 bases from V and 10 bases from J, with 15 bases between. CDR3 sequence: CATSRDEGTKVYTF. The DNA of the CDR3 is TGTGCCACCAGCAGAGATGAGGGAACGAAGGTCTACACCTTC.

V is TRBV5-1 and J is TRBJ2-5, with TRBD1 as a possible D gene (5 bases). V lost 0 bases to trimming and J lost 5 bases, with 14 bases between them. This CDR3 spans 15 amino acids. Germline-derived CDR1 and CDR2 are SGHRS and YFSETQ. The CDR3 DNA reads TGCGCCAGCAGCTTGGGGCCTTCAGGGCTGGAGACCCAGTACTTC. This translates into CASSLGPSGLETQYF.

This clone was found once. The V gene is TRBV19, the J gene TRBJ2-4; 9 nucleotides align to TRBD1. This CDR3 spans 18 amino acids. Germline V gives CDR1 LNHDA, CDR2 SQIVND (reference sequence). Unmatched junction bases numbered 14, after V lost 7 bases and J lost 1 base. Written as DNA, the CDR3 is TGTGCCAGTACCGACCGGGACAGGGTCGGTCGGGCCAAAAACATTCAGTACTTC. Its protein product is CASTDRDRVGRAKNIQYF.